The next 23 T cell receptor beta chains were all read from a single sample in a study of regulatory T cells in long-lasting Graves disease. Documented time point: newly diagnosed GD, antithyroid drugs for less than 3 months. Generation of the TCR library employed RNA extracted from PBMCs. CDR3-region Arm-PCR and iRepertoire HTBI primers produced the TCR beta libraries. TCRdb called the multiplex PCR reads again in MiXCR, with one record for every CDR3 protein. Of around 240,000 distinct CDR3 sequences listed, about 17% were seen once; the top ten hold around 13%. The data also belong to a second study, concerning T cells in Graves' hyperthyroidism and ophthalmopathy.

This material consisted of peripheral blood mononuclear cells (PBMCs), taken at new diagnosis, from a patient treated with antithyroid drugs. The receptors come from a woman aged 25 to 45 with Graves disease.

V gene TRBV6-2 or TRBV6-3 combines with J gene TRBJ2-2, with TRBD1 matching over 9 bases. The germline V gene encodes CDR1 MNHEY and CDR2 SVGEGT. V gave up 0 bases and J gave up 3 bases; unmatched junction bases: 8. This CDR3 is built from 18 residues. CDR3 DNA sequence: TGTGCCAGCAGTTACTCTACCGGGACAGGGTTTTACACCGGGGAGCTGTTTTTT. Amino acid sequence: CASSYSTGTGFYTGELFF.

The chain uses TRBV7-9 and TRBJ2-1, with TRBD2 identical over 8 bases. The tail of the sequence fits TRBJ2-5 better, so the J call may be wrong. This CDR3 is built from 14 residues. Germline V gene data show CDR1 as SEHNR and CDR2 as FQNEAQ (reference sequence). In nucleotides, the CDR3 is TGTGCCAGCACCCGGGGGGGGGGCGAAGAGACCCAGTACTTC. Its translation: CASTRGGGEETQYF.

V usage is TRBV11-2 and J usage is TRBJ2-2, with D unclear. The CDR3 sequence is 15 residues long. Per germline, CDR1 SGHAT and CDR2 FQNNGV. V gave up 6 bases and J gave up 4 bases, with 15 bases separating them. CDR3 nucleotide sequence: TGTGCCAGCAGTTCGACCGGGCAGAGCACCGGGGAGCTGTTTTTT. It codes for CASSSTGQSTGELFF.

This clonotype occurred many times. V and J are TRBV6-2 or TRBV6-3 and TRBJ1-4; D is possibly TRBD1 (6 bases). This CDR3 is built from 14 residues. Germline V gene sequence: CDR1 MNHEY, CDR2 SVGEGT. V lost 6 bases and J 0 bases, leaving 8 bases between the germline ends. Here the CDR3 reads CASRRTATNEKLFF. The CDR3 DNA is TGTGCCAGCAGAAGGACAGCAACTAATGAAAAACTGTTTTTT.

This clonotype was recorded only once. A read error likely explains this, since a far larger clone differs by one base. CDR3 DNA sequence: TGCAGTGCTAGAAGGGTATATGGGCAGTACTTC. The encoded protein is CSARRVYGQYF. The genes are TRBV20-1 and TRBJ2-5; D gene uncertain. Germline CDR1 and CDR2: DFQATT and SNEGSKA (reference sequence). The CDR3 has 11 amino acids. V was shortened by 2 bases and J by 11 bases, with 12 bases between the two germline ends.

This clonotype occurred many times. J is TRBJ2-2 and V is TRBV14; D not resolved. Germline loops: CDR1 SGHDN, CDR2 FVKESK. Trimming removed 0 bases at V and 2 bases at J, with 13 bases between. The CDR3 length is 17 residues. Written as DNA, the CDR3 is TGTGCCAGCAGCCAAGATCTCGGCCTTCGAAACACCGGGGAGCTGTTTTTT. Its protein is CASSQDLGLRNTGELFF.

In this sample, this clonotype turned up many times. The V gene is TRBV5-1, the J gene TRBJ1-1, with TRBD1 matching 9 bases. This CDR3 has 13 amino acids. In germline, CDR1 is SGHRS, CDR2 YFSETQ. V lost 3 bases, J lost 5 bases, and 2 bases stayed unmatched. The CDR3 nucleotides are TGCGCCAGCAGCTGGACAGGGGAAACTGAAGCTTTCTTT. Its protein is CASSWTGETEAFF. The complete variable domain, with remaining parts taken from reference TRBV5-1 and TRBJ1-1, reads KAGVTQTPRYLIKTRGQQVTLSCSPISGHRSVSWYQQTPGQGLQFLFEYFSETQRNKGNFPGRFSGRQFSNSRSEMNVSTLELGDSALYLCASSWTGETEAFFGQGTRLTVV.

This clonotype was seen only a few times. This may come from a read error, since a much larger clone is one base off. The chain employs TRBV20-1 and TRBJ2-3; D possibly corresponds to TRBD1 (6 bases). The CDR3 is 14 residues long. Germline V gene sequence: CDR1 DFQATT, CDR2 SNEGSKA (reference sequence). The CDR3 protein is CGATMTGGADTQYF. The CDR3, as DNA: TGCGGTGCTACTATGACAGGTGGGGCAGATACGCAGTATTTT.

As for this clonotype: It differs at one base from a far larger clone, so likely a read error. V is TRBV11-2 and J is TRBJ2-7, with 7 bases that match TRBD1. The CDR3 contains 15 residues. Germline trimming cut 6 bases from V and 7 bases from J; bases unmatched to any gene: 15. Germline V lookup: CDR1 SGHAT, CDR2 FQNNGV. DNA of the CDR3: TGTGCCAGCAGATCTATAAGACAGGGCGGAAATGAGCAGTACTTC. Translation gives CASRSIRQGGNEQYF.

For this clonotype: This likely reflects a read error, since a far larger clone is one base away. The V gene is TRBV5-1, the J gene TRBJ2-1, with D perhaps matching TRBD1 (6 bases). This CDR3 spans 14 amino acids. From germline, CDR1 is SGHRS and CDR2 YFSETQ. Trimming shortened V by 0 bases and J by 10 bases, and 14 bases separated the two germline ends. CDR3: CASSLGTAPSEQFF. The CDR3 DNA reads TGCGCCAGCAGCTTGGGGACAGCTCCCAGCGAGCAGTTCTTC. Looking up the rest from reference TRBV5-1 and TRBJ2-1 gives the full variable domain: KAGVTQTPRYLIKTRGQQVTLSCSPISGHRSVSWYQQTPGQGLQFLFEYFSETQRNKGNFPGRFSGRQFSNSRSEMNVSTLELGDSALYLCASSLGTAPSEQFFGPGTRLTVL.

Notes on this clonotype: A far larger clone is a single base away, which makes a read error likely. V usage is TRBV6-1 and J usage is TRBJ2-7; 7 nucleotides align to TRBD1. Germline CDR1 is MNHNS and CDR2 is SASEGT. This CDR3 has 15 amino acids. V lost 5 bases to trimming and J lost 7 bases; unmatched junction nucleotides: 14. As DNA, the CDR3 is TGTGCCAGCAGTCGCGACAGGGACGGGTTCGATGAGCAGTACTTC. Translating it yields CASSRDRDGFDEQYF.

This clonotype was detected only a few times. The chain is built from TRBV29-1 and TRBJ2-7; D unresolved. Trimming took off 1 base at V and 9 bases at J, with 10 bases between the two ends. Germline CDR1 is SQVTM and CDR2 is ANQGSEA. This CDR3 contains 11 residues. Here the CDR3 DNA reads TGCAGCGTTGAAGGGGCTGCCGGGCAGTACTTC. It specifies CSVEGAAGQYF.

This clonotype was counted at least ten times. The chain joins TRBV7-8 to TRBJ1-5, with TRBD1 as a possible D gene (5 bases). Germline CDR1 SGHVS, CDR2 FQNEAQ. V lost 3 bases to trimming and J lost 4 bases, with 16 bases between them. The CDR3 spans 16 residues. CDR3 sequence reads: CASSFGGQGANQPQHF. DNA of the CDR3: TGTGCCAGCAGCTTTGGGGGTCAAGGGGCTAATCAGCCCCAGCATTTT.

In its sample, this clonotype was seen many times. The CDR3: CASSYPDSSYEQYF. For the CDR3, the DNA is TGTGCCAGCAGTTACCCGGACAGTTCCTACGAGCAGTACTTC. The V gene is TRBV6-5, the J gene TRBJ2-7; TRBD1 might be the D (6 bases). Between the trimmed V and J ends, which lost 2 bases and 1 base, there was a span of 9 bases. CDR1 is MNHEY and CDR2 is SVGAGI in the germline V gene. The CDR3 consists of 14 residues.

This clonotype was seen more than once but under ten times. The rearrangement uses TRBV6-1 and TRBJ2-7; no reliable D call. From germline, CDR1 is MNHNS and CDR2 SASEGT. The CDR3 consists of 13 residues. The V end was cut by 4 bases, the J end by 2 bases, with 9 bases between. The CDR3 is CASSVQTTYEQYF. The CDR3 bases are TGTGCCAGCAGTGTTCAGACAACCTACGAGCAGTACTTC.

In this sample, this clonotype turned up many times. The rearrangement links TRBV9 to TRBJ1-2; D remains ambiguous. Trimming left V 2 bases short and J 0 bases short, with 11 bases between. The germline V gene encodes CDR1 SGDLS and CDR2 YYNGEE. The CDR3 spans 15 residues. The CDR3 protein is CASSVTWQTNYGYTF. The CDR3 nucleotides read TGTGCCAGCAGCGTCACGTGGCAGACTAACTATGGCTACACCTTC. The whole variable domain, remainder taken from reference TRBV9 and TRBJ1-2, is DSGVTQTPKHLITATGQRVTLRCSPRSGDLSVYWYQQSLDQGLQFLIQYYNGEERAKGNILERFSAQQFPDLHSELNLSSLELGDSALYFCASSVTWQTNYGYTFGSGTRLTVV.

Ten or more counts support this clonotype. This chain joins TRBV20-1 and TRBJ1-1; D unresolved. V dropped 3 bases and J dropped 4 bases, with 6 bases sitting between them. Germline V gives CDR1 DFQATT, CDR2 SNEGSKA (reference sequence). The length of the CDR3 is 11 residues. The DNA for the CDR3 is TGCAGTGCTAGCCCCCTCACTGAAGCTTTCTTT. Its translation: CSASPLTEAFF.

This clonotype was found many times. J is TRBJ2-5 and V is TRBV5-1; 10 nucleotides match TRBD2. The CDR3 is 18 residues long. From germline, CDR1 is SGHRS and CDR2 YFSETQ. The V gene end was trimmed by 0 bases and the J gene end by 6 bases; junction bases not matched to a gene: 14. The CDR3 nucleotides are TGCGCCAGCAGCTTGGAGGTGGTAGCGGGGGGTCCTAGAAAGACCCAGTACTTC. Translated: CASSLEVVAGGPRKTQYF.

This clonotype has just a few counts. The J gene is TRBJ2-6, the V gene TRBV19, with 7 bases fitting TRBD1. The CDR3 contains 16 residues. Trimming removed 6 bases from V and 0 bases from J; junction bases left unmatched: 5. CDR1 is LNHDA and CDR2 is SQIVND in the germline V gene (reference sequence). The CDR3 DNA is TGTGCCAGTAGCCCGACAGGGCGCTCTGGGGCCAACGTCCTGACTTTC. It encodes CASSPTGRSGANVLTF.

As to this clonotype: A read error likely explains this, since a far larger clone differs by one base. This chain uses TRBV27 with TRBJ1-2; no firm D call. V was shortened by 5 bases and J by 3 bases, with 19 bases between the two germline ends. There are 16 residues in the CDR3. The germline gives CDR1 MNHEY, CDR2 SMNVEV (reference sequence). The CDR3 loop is CASSDLAALHHYGYTF. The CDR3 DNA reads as TGTGCCAGCAGTGACCTGGCAGCTCTTCACCACTATGGCTACACCTTC.

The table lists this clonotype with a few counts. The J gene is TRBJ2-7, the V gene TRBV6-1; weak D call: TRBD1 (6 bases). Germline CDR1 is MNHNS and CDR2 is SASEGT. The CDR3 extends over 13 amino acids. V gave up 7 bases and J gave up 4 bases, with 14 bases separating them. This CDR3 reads CASKQGLPYEQYF. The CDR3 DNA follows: TGTGCCAGCAAACAGGGTCTCCCTTACGAGCAGTACTTC.

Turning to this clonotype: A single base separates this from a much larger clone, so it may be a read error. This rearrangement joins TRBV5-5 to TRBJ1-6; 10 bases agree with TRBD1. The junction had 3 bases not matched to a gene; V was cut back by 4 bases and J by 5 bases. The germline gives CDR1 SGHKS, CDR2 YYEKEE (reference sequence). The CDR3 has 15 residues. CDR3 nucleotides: TGTGCCAGCAGCCCGACAGGGGGCAATAATTCACCCCTCCACTTT. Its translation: CASSPTGGNNSPLHF.

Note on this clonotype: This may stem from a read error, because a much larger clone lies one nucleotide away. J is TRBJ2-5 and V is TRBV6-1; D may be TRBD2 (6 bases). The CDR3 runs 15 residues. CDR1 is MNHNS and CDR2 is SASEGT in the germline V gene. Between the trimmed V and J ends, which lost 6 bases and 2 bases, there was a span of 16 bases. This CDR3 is CASSQGPGRQETQYF. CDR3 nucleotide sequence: TGTGCCAGCAGCCAGGGCCCCGGGAGACAAGAGACCCAGTACTTC.